One and the same sample provided the 27 T cell receptor beta chains below, sequenced in a study of blood T cells in healthy people across ages. The use of a sample-barcoded 5' primer and a J-beta primer mix characterized a second PCR of roughly 7 to 12 cycles. TCRdb processed the 5' RACE reads anew with MiXCR; each CDR3 protein has one entry. The sample holds 700,000 to 850,000 distinct CDR3 sequences, around 36% seen once. Sequenced material: blood. The receptors derive from a man aged 18 to 29 in good health.

The chain uses TRBV20-1 and TRBJ1-2; weak D call: TRBD1 (5 bases). The germline V and J ends were trimmed by 0 bases and 7 bases, with 15 bases remaining between them. The germline CDR1 and CDR2 sequences are DFQATT and SNEGSKA (reference sequence). CDR3 size: 14 residues. CDR3 DNA sequence: TGCAGTGCTAGAGATAGAGGGACCGGGGGTGGCTACACCTTC. It codes for CSARDRGTGGGYTF.

The rearrangement joins TRBV20-1 to TRBJ1-1; D might be TRBD1 (6 bases). Trimming stripped 6 bases from V and 3 bases from J, with 11 bases between. The CDR3 runs 12 residues. In germline, CDR1 is DFQATT, CDR2 SNEGSKA (reference sequence). For the CDR3, the DNA is TGCAGTGCCGGGGCAGGGGACACTGAAGCTTTCTTT. Its protein product is CSAGAGDTEAFF.

Notes on this clonotype: Sequence at one end of the junction differs from germline and may be a read error. This chain joins TRBV5-1 and TRBJ2-2; no clear D gene. The CDR3 runs to 18 residues. The germline CDR1 and CDR2 sequences are SGHRS and YFSETQ. This CDR3 is CASSLVVGPVLNPGELFF. The CDR3 coding sequence is TGCGCCAGCAGCTTGGTGGTAGGGCCGGTCCTGAACCCCGGGGAGCTGTTTTTT.

This chain joins TRBV7-2 and TRBJ1-1; D may be TRBD1 (5 bases). The CDR3 is made up of 16 amino acids. Trimming took off 1 base at V and 2 bases at J, with 14 bases between the two ends. Germline assignment: CDR1 SGHTA and CDR2 FQGNSA. The CDR3 DNA is TGTGCCAGCAGCTTAGAGTTTGCGGGGCGCAACACTGAAGCTTTCTTT. This codes for CASSLEFAGRNTEAFF.

V gene TRBV29-1 combines with J gene TRBJ2-1; 11 bases map to TRBD2. This CDR3 is built from 13 residues. Trimming took 6 bases from V and 4 from J; bases not matched to a gene: 2. Per the germline V gene, CDR1 is SQVTM and CDR2 is ANQGSEA. The CDR3 nucleotides are TGCAGCGTGACTAGCGGGGCTTACAATGAGCAGTTCTTC. It yields the protein CSVTSGAYNEQFF.

This clonotype has more than one count but fewer than ten. V is TRBV12-3 or TRBV12-4 and J is TRBJ1-2; TRBD1 might be the D (6 bases). The CDR3 extends over 14 amino acids. Deletions cut 5 bases from V and 7 bases from J, with 17 bases between. In nucleotides, the CDR3 is TGTGCCAGCAGTGGCCCGGGGGGCGCGTTTGGCTACACCTTC. This encodes CASSGPGGAFGYTF.

This clonotype appeared a few times. The V gene is TRBV3-1, the J gene TRBJ2-5; 8 bases are shared with TRBD1. The CDR3 has 13 residues. Trimming at V came to 1 base and at J to 5 bases, leaving 0 bases not matched to a gene. Germline assignment: CDR1 LGHDT and CDR2 YNNKEL (reference sequence). CDR3 residues: CASSQGTGETQYF. Written as DNA, the CDR3 is TGTGCCAGCAGCCAAGGGACAGGGGAGACCCAGTACTTC.

This clonotype was counted a few times. The chain recombines TRBV9 with TRBJ2-2, with D possibly TRBD2 on 6 matching bases. Germline V CDR1 and CDR2: SGDLS, YYNGEE. Trimming cost V 2 bases and J 3 bases, with 23 bases left between them. This CDR3 has 19 amino acids. In DNA, the CDR3 is TGTGCCAGCAGCGTGTTGGACGGAATAGCGGTATTGGACACCGGGGAGCTGTTTTTT. Its translation: CASSVLDGIAVLDTGELFF.

The chain recombines TRBV20-1 with TRBJ1-2; 7 bases are shared with TRBD1. The ends lost 3 bases at V and 8 bases at J; junction bases unmatched: 18. This CDR3 region has 16 residues. Germline loops: CDR1 DFQATT, CDR2 SNEGSKA (reference sequence). The CDR3 sequence is CSASHKGQQGMTGYTF. The DNA of the CDR3 is TGCAGTGCTAGCCACAAGGGACAGCAAGGCATGACGGGCTACACCTTC.

Remarks on this clonotype: A much larger clone is a single base away; this may be a read error. This chain joins TRBV4-2 and TRBJ2-3; a weak D match, TRBD2 (5 bases). Per the germline V gene, CDR1 is LGHNA and CDR2 is YNFKEQ. This CDR3 is built from 12 residues. The CDR3 is CARSQTETKQYF. CDR3 bases: TGTGCCAGGAGCCAAACTGAGACTAAGCAGTATTTT.

V gene TRBV6-5 combines with J gene TRBJ2-5; maybe TRBD1 (6 bases). Trimming cost V 0 bases and J 11 bases, with 22 bases left between them. Germline loops: CDR1 MNHEY, CDR2 SVGAGI. This CDR3 contains 16 residues. The CDR3, as DNA: TGTGCCAGCAGTTACTCGACAGGCTTTAGGGGTAATGAGCAGTACTTC. The encoded protein is CASSYSTGFRGNEQYF.

This chain uses TRBV4-2 with TRBJ2-3, with a tentative D call TRBD1 (5 bases). The CDR3 is made up of 15 amino acids. Trimming removed 4 bases from V and 5 bases from J, with 16 bases in between. Germline V gives CDR1 LGHNA, CDR2 YNFKEQ. CDR3 DNA: TGTGCCAGCAGCCTCAGTCAGGGTATCCAAGATACGCAGTATTTT. It encodes CASSLSQGIQDTQYF.

On this clonotype: Compared with germline, one end of the junction differs, possibly owing to a read error. The chain employs TRBV20-1 and TRBJ1-2; D is unclear. Germline lookup yields CDR1 DFQATT and CDR2 SNEGSKA (reference sequence). The CDR3 runs to 14 residues. CDR3: CTARGREGKGGYTF. CDR3 nucleotides: TGCACTGCTAGAGGCCGGGAGGGAAAAGGTGGCTACACCTTC.

This clonotype has ten or more counts. V is TRBV10-3 and J is TRBJ1-4; the D is unclear. The ends were cut back, 2 bases at V and 2 bases at J, with 12 bases in the middle. The CDR3 totals 16 residues. From germline, CDR1 is ENHRY and CDR2 SYGVKD. The CDR3 region has the DNA TGTGCCATCAGTGAGACCTTCGGGAGTACTAATGAAAAACTGTTTTTT. Its translation is CAISETFGSTNEKLFF.

This chain joins TRBV27 and TRBJ2-7; possibly TRBD1 for D (6 bases). CDR1 and CDR2 from the germline V gene are MNHEY and SMNVEV (reference sequence). The CDR3 is 14 residues long. Trimming stripped 5 bases from V and 4 bases from J, with 15 bases between. In DNA, the CDR3 is TGTGCCAGCAGTCCAATCGGACAGCCTTACGAGCAGTACTTC. This sequence encodes CASSPIGQPYEQYF.

This clonotype has more than one count but fewer than ten. This chain joins TRBV5-4 and TRBJ1-2; D gene unclear. CDR3 length: 15 residues. The V end was cut by 2 bases, the J end by 3 bases, with 14 bases between. The germline gives CDR1 SGHNT, CDR2 YYREEE (reference sequence). CDR3 protein: CASSLKLFRDYGYTF. The CDR3 nucleotides are TGTGCCAGCAGCTTAAAACTGTTCCGGGACTATGGCTACACCTTC.

As for this clonotype: Being one base from a much bigger clone, this may be a read error. The chain couples TRBV20-1 to TRBJ1-2, with D maybe TRBD1 (6 bases). This CDR3 is built from 17 residues. V was pared by 2 bases and J by 0 bases, with 19 bases between. Per the germline V gene, CDR1 is DFQATT and CDR2 is SNEGSKA (reference sequence). The CDR3 DNA reads as TGCAGTGCTAGACACTGGGGCAGGGGATCGTCTAACTATGGCTACACCTTC. Amino acids: CSARHWGRGSSNYGYTF.

This clonotype was recorded at least ten times. CDR3 protein: CASSLTARGDTQYF. The CDR3 DNA follows: TGTGCCAGCAGTTTAACGGCCCGAGGAGATACGCAGTATTTT. The chain has TRBV12-3 or TRBV12-4 and TRBJ2-3; D gene unclear. Trimming left V 2 bases short and J 5 bases short, with 11 bases between. CDR3 length: 14 residues.

In regard to this clonotype: A read error may be the cause here, since a much bigger clone is one base away. The V call is TRBV12-3 or TRBV12-4, the J call TRBJ2-1; no definite D call. Trimming took 4 bases from V and 5 from J, leaving 12 bases between them. CDR3 length: 14 amino acids. CDR3 sequence (DNA): TGTGCCAGCAGTTCCCCTCTAGGCCACAATGAGCAGTTCTTC. Its protein is CASSSPLGHNEQFF.

The chain joins TRBV11-2 to TRBJ1-4; 9 bases match TRBD1. The junction had 6 bases not matched to a gene; V was cut back by 2 bases and J by 8 bases. Germline V gene lookup returns CDR1 SGHAT and CDR2 FQNNGV. The CDR3 is made up of 15 amino acids. DNA for the CDR3: TGTGCCAGCAGCTTATTGGGACAGGGTCCCGAAAAACTGTTTTTT. Amino acid sequence: CASSLLGQGPEKLFF.

This clonotype has just a few counts. V and J are TRBV28 and TRBJ2-5; D is undetermined. CDR1 MDHEN and CDR2 SYDVKM come from the germline V gene. Trimming removed 7 bases from V and 5 bases from J, with 8 bases in between. The CDR3 totals 11 residues. The CDR3 DNA reads TGTGCCAGCACCTCTTACGAGACCCAGTACTTC. Translating gives CASTSYETQYF.

Only a few counts were recorded for this clonotype. The chain joins TRBV2 to TRBJ1-2, with 8 bases matching TRBD1. Germline CDR1 SNHLY, CDR2 FYNNEI. This CDR3 has 13 amino acids. The V segment lost 7 bases and the J segment 2 bases; nucleotides outside the gene matches: 3. The CDR3 DNA is TGTGCCAGCAAAGACAGGGGAAACTATGGCTACACCTTC. It encodes CASKDRGNYGYTF.

In this sample, this clonotype turned up many times. The rearrangement uses TRBV11-2 and TRBJ2-3; TRBD1 agrees at 8 bases. The length of the CDR3 is 15 residues. J gave up 3 bases and V 3 bases, and 5 bases lay outside the gene matches. Germline V CDR1 and CDR2: SGHAT, FQNNGV. CDR3 nucleotides: TGTGCCAGCAGCTTCAGGGGGCGGTTAACAGATACGCAGTATTTT. Translating it yields CASSFRGRLTDTQYF.

The chain couples TRBV12-3 or TRBV12-4 to TRBJ2-2; D ambiguous. Trimming stripped 5 bases from V and 0 bases from J, with 10 bases between. The CDR3 is made up of 15 amino acids. In nucleotides, the CDR3 is TGTGCCAGCAGTCCCTATGGCTCGAACACCGGGGAGCTGTTTTTT. It translates to CASSPYGSNTGELFF.

The chain's CDR3 is CASSGDRAETQYF. Here the CDR3 DNA reads TGCGCCAGCAGCGGGGACAGGGCAGAGACCCAGTACTTC. The chain joins TRBV5-1 to TRBJ2-5; 9 bases agree with TRBD1. Per the germline V gene, CDR1 is SGHRS and CDR2 is YFSETQ. The CDR3 extends over 13 amino acids. With 4 bases clipped from V and 4 bases from J, the junction kept 2 bases outside the gene matches.

The sample holds a few counts of this clonotype. The chain combines TRBV20-1 with TRBJ2-3; 13 positions match TRBD2. The CDR3 runs 16 residues. CDR1 DFQATT and CDR2 SNEGSKA come from the germline V gene (reference sequence). The V and J ends lost 0 bases and 2 bases, in that order; junction bases with no gene match: 2. The CDR3 coding sequence is TGCAGTGCTAGAGATGGGACTAGCGGGGACACAGATACGCAGTATTTT. Translated, it gives CSARDGTSGDTDTQYF.

The rearrangement links TRBV20-1 to TRBJ1-2; tentative D call: TRBD1 (6 bases). CDR3 length equals 10 residues. Trimming took off 7 bases at V and 7 bases at J, with 10 bases between the two ends. The germline V gene encodes CDR1 DFQATT and CDR2 SNEGSKA (reference sequence). The CDR3 spells CSGRGAGYTF. As DNA, the CDR3 is TGCAGTGGAAGGGGGGCTGGCTACACCTTC.